This T cell receptor (beta chain) derives from a study of control samples from healthy donors and cancer patients. Measured with immunoSEQ multiplex PCR; TCRdb has only the in-frame clones, and not every one. This table holds roughly 170,000 clones, approximately 95% found once. The germline V gene has CDR1 ENHRY and CDR2 SYGVKD. Unmatched junction bases numbered 8, after V lost 0 bases and J lost 8 bases. CDR3 length equals 15 residues. The clonotype comes from a man younger than 35 in good health. The sequencing input was blood. V and J are TRBV10-3 and TRBJ1-2; 8 bases are a match to TRBD1. The CDR3, as DNA: TGTGCCATCAGTGAGTCGAACAGGGGGGACGGGGGCTACACCTTC. Protein product: CAISESNRGDGGYTF.